This TCR beta chain appears in the sequencing data of a study of CD8+ T cells in alopecia areata. Study overall: Severity scores in treated patients reflected the percentage of scalp affected.

cDNA reverse transcribed from extracted RNA served as the sequencing template. Libraries were prepared by immunoSEQ multiplex PCR; TCRdb keeps only in-frame clonotypes and omits some of them. The sample lists more than 110,000 clones; roughly 52% were seen once. Treatment given: oral pan-JAK inhibitor, 5-10 mg twice daily. Both peripheral blood and punch biopsies of lesional scalp skin were obtained from patients who had alopecia areata. In regard to this clone: The antigen is not known.

Whole-study findings and limits: Scalp and blood samples kept many expanded lesional clones throughout tofacitinib.

V lost 7 bases to trimming and J lost 4 bases; unmatched junction nucleotides: 10. The CDR3 runs 13 residues. Germline V CDR1 and CDR2: SQVTM, ANQGSEA. The sequencing here drew on CD8+ T cells sorted from blood, taken at week 4, from a patient treated with tofacitinib. This TCR was sampled from a human donor with alopecia areata. The rearrangement joins TRBV29-1 to TRBJ2-7; 7 nucleotides align to TRBD1. The CDR3 DNA sequence: TGCAGCGCTGAGGGGACAGAGAGTTACGAGCAGTACTTC. It encodes CSAEGTESYEQYF.